Here is one T cell receptor (beta chain) with its context. Its antigen is as yet unknown. The source of the sample is a study of T cells in localized non-small cell lung cancer. Study-level findings and limits: Owing to sequencing of a solitary tumor region, heterogeneity cannot be discounted.

Profiling relied on immunoSEQ multiplex PCR, and the TCRdb table lists in-frame clones only, not all of them. The table shows about 19,000 clones, with 83% occurring only once. The CDR3 totals 16 residues. Germline values: CDR1 SGHAT, CDR2 FQNNGV. The J segment lost 4 bases and the V segment lost 3 bases, leaving 7 bases of the junction unmatched. The J gene is TRBJ1-4, the V gene TRBV11-2; 8 bases align to TRBD1. This sequence was found in a man aged 40 to 69 with stage I lung adenocarcinoma. This specimen was peripheral blood, taken before any cancer treatment. The chain's CDR3 is CASSFEGTGINEKLFF. The DNA for the CDR3 is TGTGCCAGCAGCTTCGAAGGGACAGGAATTAATGAAAAACTGTTTTTT.